A single sample is the source of the 22 T cell receptor beta chains below, sequenced in a study of T cell repertoires in cytomegalovirus infection. TCRdb redid the calling of the reads with MiXCR, one entry per CDR3 protein. The top ten clones hold about 41% of a sample with a few hundred thousand distinct CDR3 sequences, approximately 46% of them seen once. Their antigens remain unidentified. Sequenced material: cultured PBMCs, taken from culture after CMV antigen stimulation. These receptors were collected from a human donor in good health (CMV status not recorded). Some clones in this sample may be carry-over from other donors' samples.

V is TRBV2 and J is TRBJ1-2; unclear D gene. Germline V gene sequence: CDR1 SNHLY, CDR2 FYNNEI. V was cut by 6 bases and J by 6 bases, with 8 bases left in between. CDR3 length: 11 residues. The CDR3 loop is CASRTRHGYTF. CDR3 bases: TGTGCCAGCAGGACTCGGCATGGCTACACCTTC.

This chain joins TRBV7-8 and TRBJ2-3; TRBD2 agrees at 9 bases. The CDR3 is made up of 15 amino acids. V was pared by 7 bases and J by 0 bases, with 5 bases of the junction left unmatched. Germline values: CDR1 SGHVS, CDR2 FQNEAQ. The CDR3 coding sequence is TGTGCCAGCACCGAAGCGGGAGGAAGCACAGATACGCAGTATTTT. This codes for CASTEAGGSTDTQYF.

The chain recombines TRBV7-8 with TRBJ2-1; 12 nucleotides agree with TRBD2. In germline, CDR1 is SGHVS, CDR2 FQNEAQ. CDR3 length: 18 amino acids. With 1 base clipped from V and 7 bases from J, the junction kept 11 bases outside the gene matches. The CDR3 nucleotides read TGTGCCAGCAGCTTAGTGTTCCCTAGCGGGAGGGCCTGGAATGAGCAGTTCTTC. Residues: CASSLVFPSGRAWNEQFF. Drawing the rest from reference TRBV7-8 and TRBJ2-1, the complete variable domain is GAGVSQSPRYKVAKRGQDVALRCDPISGHVSLFWYQQALGQGPEFLTYFQNEAQLDKSGLPSDRFFAERPEGSVSTLKIQRTQQEDSAVYLCASSLVFPSGRAWNEQFFGPGTRLTVL.

The chain carries TRBV19 and TRBJ1-2, with D maybe TRBD1 (5 bases). From germline, CDR1 is LNHDA and CDR2 SQIVND (reference sequence). Between the trimmed V and J ends, which lost 3 bases and 4 bases, there was a span of 9 bases. The CDR3 has 13 amino acids. CDR3: CASSIRDGYGYTF. The CDR3 nucleotides are TGTGCCAGTAGTATCCGGGACGGCTATGGCTACACCTTC.

The chain links TRBV7-9 to TRBJ2-7; tentative D call: TRBD1 (6 bases). V lost 5 bases and J 1 base, leaving 12 bases between the germline ends. Germline CDR1 is SEHNR and CDR2 is FQNEAQ (reference sequence). The CDR3 runs 14 residues. The CDR3 nucleotides are TGTGCCAGCAGCCGACAGGAGTTGTCCTACGAGCAGTACTTC. It is translated as CASSRQELSYEQYF.

This clonotype was recorded a few times. The rearrangement joins TRBV29-1 to TRBJ2-5, with no clear D. Germline CDR1 SQVTM, CDR2 ANQGSEA. Trimming shortened V by 6 bases and J by 1 base, and 9 bases separated the two germline ends. The CDR3 sequence is 12 residues long. Here the CDR3 reads CSVVRSQETQYF. The CDR3 DNA sequence: TGCAGCGTAGTAAGGAGCCAAGAGACCCAGTACTTC.

This clonotype was seen a few times. DNA for the CDR3: TGTGCCAGCAGCACGCGGACAGGTGATTTGCCCCAGCATTTT. Its protein product is CASSTRTGDLPQHF. The chain employs TRBV7-2 and TRBJ1-5; TRBD1 matches at 7 bases. V trimming: 5 bases; J trimming: 9 bases; junction bases outside the gene matches: 10. Per germline, CDR1 SGHTA and CDR2 FQGNSA. There are 14 residues in the CDR3.

This clonotype was observed a few times. This chain links TRBV7-2 with TRBJ1-2, with 8 nucleotides matching TRBD1. This CDR3 region has 15 residues. CDR1 SGHTA and CDR2 FQGNSA come from the germline V gene. The trim removed 5 bases at V and 4 bases at J, leaving 9 bases unmatched. CDR3 in DNA: TGTGCCAGCAGCCCAGGGGGCGCTGCTATCTATGGCTACACCTTC. Amino acids: CASSPGGAAIYGYTF.

CDR3 in amino acids: CSVGPVAADTGELFF. CDR3 nucleotide sequence: TGCAGCGTTGGCCCCGTCGCGGCGGACACCGGGGAGCTGTTTTTT. V gene TRBV29-1 combines with J gene TRBJ2-2; no reliable D call. The CDR3 is 15 amino acids. Germline V gene data show CDR1 as SQVTM and CDR2 as ANQGSEA. Trimming cost V 4 bases and J 3 bases, with 15 bases left between them.

The chain joins TRBV25-1 to TRBJ1-5, with D perhaps TRBD1 (5 bases). This CDR3 is 13 amino acids long. Germline-derived CDR1 and CDR2 are MGHDK and SYGVNS. V gave up 8 bases and J gave up 0 bases, with 8 bases separating them. CDR3 in amino acids: CASFGASNQPQHF. CDR3 coding DNA: TGTGCCAGCTTTGGGGCTAGCAATCAGCCCCAGCATTTT. Based on the CDR3 plus reference TRBV25-1 and TRBJ1-5, the full variable domain is EADIYQTPRYLVIGTGKKITLECSQTMGHDKMYWYQQDPGMELHLIHYSYGVNSTEKGDLSSESTVSRIRTEHFPLTLESARPSHTSQYLCASFGASNQPQHFGDGTRLSIL.

There are a few counts of this clonotype. The chain employs TRBV6-6 and TRBJ1-1, with TRBD1 as a possible D gene (5 bases). The CDR3 is 17 amino acids. Germline V CDR1 and CDR2: MNHNY, SVGAGI (reference sequence). V dropped 5 bases and J dropped 0 bases, with 19 bases sitting between them. Here the CDR3 reads CASSPPGASRMNTEAFF. The CDR3 DNA reads TGTGCCAGCAGTCCCCCCGGGGCTAGCAGGATGAACACTGAAGCTTTCTTT.

V is TRBV12-3 or TRBV12-4 and J is TRBJ1-4, with D possibly matching TRBD1 (5 bases). The CDR3 has 14 amino acids. The ends were cut back, 5 bases at V and 10 bases at J, with 17 bases in the middle. The CDR3 region is CASSTGTPWGKLFF. In DNA form, the CDR3 reads TGTGCCAGCAGTACCGGGACCCCCTGGGGAAAACTGTTTTTT.

This clonotype was observed at least ten times. The chain has TRBV5-1 and TRBJ2-1; weak D call: TRBD2 (6 bases). Germline lookup yields CDR1 SGHRS and CDR2 YFSETQ. This CDR3 is built from 15 residues. Trimming pared 0 bases from V and 6 bases from J, leaving 13 bases between. The CDR3 DNA sequence: TGCGCCAGCAGCTTGGGGAGCGGGCCACTCAATGAGCAGTTCTTC. Its protein is CASSLGSGPLNEQFF.

CDR3 nucleotide sequence: TGCGCCAGCAGCCAAGGGCTGGGAGAGACCCAGTACTTC. The encoded protein is CASSQGLGETQYF. This chain connects TRBV4-3 to TRBJ2-5; D is uncertain. This CDR3 contains 13 residues. V was cut by 1 base and J by 4 bases, with 7 bases left in between. The V gene's germline CDR1 is LGHNA and CDR2 YSLEER.

The chain carries TRBV6-2 or TRBV6-3 and TRBJ2-3; 10 nucleotides line up with TRBD2. The J segment lost 3 bases and the V segment lost 2 bases, leaving 5 bases of the junction unmatched. The CDR3 extends over 16 amino acids. The germline gives CDR1 MNHEY, CDR2 SVGEGT. CDR3 nucleotides: TGTGCCAGCAGTTACCCTAGCGGGAGCGGTACAGATACGCAGTATTTT. Protein: CASSYPSGSGTDTQYF.

V gene TRBV7-9 combines with J gene TRBJ2-7; possible D gene TRBD2, 6 bases. Germline V gene lookup returns CDR1 SEHNR and CDR2 FQNEAQ (reference sequence). The CDR3 extends over 19 amino acids. Between the trimmed V and J ends, which lost 1 base and 0 bases, there was a span of 22 bases. CDR3 in amino acids: CASSLVVSGGLDFSYEQYF. The CDR3 DNA is TGTGCCAGCAGCTTAGTAGTCAGTGGAGGGCTCGACTTCTCCTACGAGCAGTACTTC.

This clonotype was observed a few times. DNA of the CDR3: TGTGCCAGCAGCCCCCGGACAGGGAAAGACTACGAGCAGTACTTC. Protein sequence: CASSPRTGKDYEQYF. J is TRBJ2-7 and V is TRBV7-2; 8 bases align to TRBD1. This CDR3 region has 15 residues. After removal of 5 bases from V and 3 bases from J, the junction contained 9 bases not matched to a gene. Germline-derived CDR1 and CDR2 are SGHTA and FQGNSA.

The V call is TRBV30, the J call TRBJ1-2; 9 bases map to TRBD1. This CDR3 has 13 residues. The V and J ends lost 5 bases and 2 bases, in that order; junction bases with no gene match: 3. Germline assignment: CDR1 GTSNPN and CDR2 SVGIG (reference sequence). As DNA, the CDR3 is TGTGCCTGGGCTGGGACAGGGAACTATGGCTACACCTTC. The encoded protein is CAWAGTGNYGYTF.

The gene calls are TRBV12-3 or TRBV12-4 and TRBJ2-3, with a tentative D call TRBD2 (6 bases). CDR3 length: 15 amino acids. Deletions cut 6 bases from V and 8 bases from J, with 21 bases between. CDR3 DNA: TGTGCCAGCAGCCGCGGGACTCCCTCCGCCGGTACGCAGTATTTT. Its protein product is CASSRGTPSAGTQYF.

This clonotype turned up a few times. The chain links TRBV11-1 to TRBJ1-5; D remains ambiguous. The ends were cut back, 0 bases at V and 3 bases at J, with 9 bases in the middle. This CDR3 region has 15 residues. Per germline, CDR1 SGHAT and CDR2 FQDESV (reference sequence). For the CDR3, the DNA is TGTGCCAGCAGCTTAGCGCCGCGGATCAATCAGCCCCAGCATTTT. It specifies CASSLAPRINQPQHF.

This clonotype has more than one count but fewer than ten. V is TRBV7-8 and J is TRBJ2-7; 8 bases match TRBD2. The CDR3 is 15 amino acids. V trimming: 5 bases; J trimming: 2 bases; junction bases outside the gene matches: 8. Germline V CDR1 and CDR2: SGHVS, FQNEAQ. CDR3 DNA sequence: TGTGCCAGCAGCATCAATAGCGGGGTAGCCTACGAGCAGTACTTC. Translating gives CASSINSGVAYEQYF.

The chain employs TRBV6-1 and TRBJ1-1; D perhaps matches TRBD1 (5 bases). The V and J ends lost 0 bases and 8 bases respectively, with 13 bases between them. The V gene's germline CDR1 is MNHNS and CDR2 SASEGT. The CDR3 is made up of 14 amino acids. The CDR3 loop is CASSEAGRTSEAFF. In DNA, the CDR3 is TGTGCCAGCAGTGAAGCGGGTAGGACATCCGAAGCTTTCTTT.